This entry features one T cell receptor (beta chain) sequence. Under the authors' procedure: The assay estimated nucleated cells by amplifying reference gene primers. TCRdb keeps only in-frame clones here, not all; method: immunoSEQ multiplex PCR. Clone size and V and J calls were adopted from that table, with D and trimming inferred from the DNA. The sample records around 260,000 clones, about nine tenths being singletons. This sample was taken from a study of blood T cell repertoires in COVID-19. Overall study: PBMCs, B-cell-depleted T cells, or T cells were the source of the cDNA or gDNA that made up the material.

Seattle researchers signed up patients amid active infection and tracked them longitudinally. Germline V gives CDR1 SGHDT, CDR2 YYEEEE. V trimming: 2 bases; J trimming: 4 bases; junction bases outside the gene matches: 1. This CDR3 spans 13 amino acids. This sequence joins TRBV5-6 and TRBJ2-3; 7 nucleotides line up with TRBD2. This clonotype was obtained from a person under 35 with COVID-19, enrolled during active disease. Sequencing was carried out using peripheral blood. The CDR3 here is CASSFAGADTQYF. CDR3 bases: TGTGCCAGCAGCTTTGCGGGAGCAGATACGCAGTATTTT.